This paragraph covers one TCR beta chain sequence. In the source study's methods: Nucleated cell number was recorded as an estimate derived from reference gene primer amplification. The protocol was immunoSEQ multiplex PCR, while the TCRdb copy is restricted to in-frame clones and leaves out a portion. Clonal size and the V and J genes are those of that table, whereas D and trimming came from the DNA. The table has roughly 280,000 clones, roughly 80% seen once. This record comes from a study of blood T cell repertoires in COVID-19. The overall study: From the United States, Italy and Spain came samples of acute and convalescent COVID-19.

The V segment lost 6 bases and the J segment 8 bases; nucleotides outside the gene matches: 2. CDR3 length: 13 residues. Per the germline V gene, CDR1 is ENHRY and CDR2 is SYGVKD. The sample consisted of peripheral blood. The genes are TRBV10-3 and TRBJ1-6; 9 nucleotides align to TRBD1. The sequence was obtained from a man in his 60s who had recovered from COVID-19. This CDR3 is CAISGQGHSPLHF. The CDR3 coding sequence is TGTGCCATCAGCGGACAGGGGCATTCACCCCTCCACTTT.